The sequence of this T cell receptor (beta chain) was determined in a study of shared clonotypes between healthy human individuals. General observations from the study: Generally, naive subsets came out with larger estimated richness than memory subsets. Rarefaction exposed incomplete sorted-subset sequencing despite large depth.

Worth noting for this clone: Its target is not known.

Genomic DNA per cell subset filled all wells of several immunoSEQ plates. The sorted-subset replicate PCRs were given 150 to 250 ng DNA, which is around 29,000 T cell genomes. Assay: immunoSEQ multiplex PCR; the TCRdb copy retains only in-frame clones and omits some. The data hold roughly 2.1 million clones, with around 93% observed a single time. CD45RO-negative, CCR7-selected cells formed the naive CD8 fraction, which excluded terminally differentiated effector memory CD45RA+ cells. The length of the CDR3 is 14 residues. CDR1 and CDR2 (germline): KGHSY, FQNENV. The trim removed 3 bases at V and 4 bases at J, leaving 3 bases unmatched.

This clonotype was sampled from a man aged 18-30 years in good health. Some clones in this sample may be carry-over from other donors' samples. Sequences were obtained from naive CD8+ T cells from PBMCs. This chain uses TRBV16 with TRBJ1-2, with 9 bases fitting TRBD1. CDR3 sequence: CASSQDRGLYGYTF. The CDR3 DNA reads TGTGCCAGCAGCCAGGACAGGGGACTCTATGGCTACACCTTC. Together with reference TRBV16 and TRBJ1-2, the CDR3 gives the full variable domain: GEEVAQTPKHLVRGEGQKAKLYCAPIKGHSYVFWYQQVLKNEFKFLISFQNENVFDETGMPKERFSAKCLPNSPCSLEIQATKLEDSAVYFCASSQDRGLYGYTFGSGTRLTVV.